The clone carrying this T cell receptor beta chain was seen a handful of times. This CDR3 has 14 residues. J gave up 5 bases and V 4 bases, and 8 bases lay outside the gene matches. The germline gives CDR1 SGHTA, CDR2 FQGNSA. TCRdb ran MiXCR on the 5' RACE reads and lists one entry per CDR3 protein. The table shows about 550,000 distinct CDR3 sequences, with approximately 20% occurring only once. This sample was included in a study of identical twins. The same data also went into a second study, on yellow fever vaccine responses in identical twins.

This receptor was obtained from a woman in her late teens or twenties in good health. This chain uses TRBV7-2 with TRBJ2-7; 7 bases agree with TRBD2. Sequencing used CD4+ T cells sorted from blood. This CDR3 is CASSSRLASHEQYF. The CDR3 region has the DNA TGTGCCAGCAGCTCGCGACTAGCATCCCACGAGCAGTACTTC.